This T cell receptor (beta chain) is from a study of cytomegalovirus exposure and HLA in healthy donors. Germline CDR1 and CDR2: MNHNY and SVGAGI (reference sequence). The CDR3 covers 15 residues. Trimming removed 4 bases from V and 4 bases from J; junction bases left unmatched: 6. This clone was detected only a few times. The PCR had 60 Vbeta and 13 Jbeta primers. Clones were read by immunoSEQ multiplex PCR, and TCRdb kept only the in-frame ones, dropping some. The profile shows approximately 160,000 clones, more than 80% of them singletons. The receptor was isolated from a young man in good health and CMV-seronegative. Sample: PBMCs. J is TRBJ1-3 and V is TRBV6-6, with 8 nucleotides matching TRBD1. Here the CDR3 reads CASSSAGGNGNTIYF. The CDR3 DNA sequence: TGTGCCAGCAGTTCCGCAGGGGGCAACGGAAACACCATATATTTT.